This is a list of T cell receptor beta chains from one sample in a study of vaccination effects on CD4 cells after COVID-19. What these receptors recognize is not known. Assay used: immunoSEQ multiplex PCR; TCRdb lists only in-frame clones, some missing. The sample holds approximately 26,000 clones, roughly three quarters seen once. The source material was CD4+ T cells from PBMCs cultured with SARS-CoV-2 spike peptides, sampled after COVID-19 vaccination. The receptors come from a human donor who received a COVID-19 vaccine. The CDR3 runs from the conserved cysteine through the conserved F or W. A D gene is named only where the DNA matches it firmly. Only some rows state a clone size, as once, few, many or a class for expanded clones.

d_call,clone_size,v_call,j_call,cdr3_aa,cdr3_nt
NA,NA,TRBV6-4,TRBJ2-1,CASSEEGSYNEQFF,TGTGCCAGCAGTGAGGAGGGCTCCTACAATGAGCAGTTCTTC
TRBD1,NA,TRBV27,TRBJ1-2,CASSNTGTGDGYTF,TGTGCCAGCAGCAATACCGGGACAGGGGATGGCTACACCTTC
TRBD2,NA,TRBV29-1,TRBJ2-7,CSVEVRTGLAGSHEQYF,TGCAGCGTTGAGGTGCGTACGGGACTAGCGGGATCCCACGAGCAGTACTTC
TRBD1,few,TRBV6-6,TRBJ2-7,CASSKQGARYEQYF,TGTGCCAGCAGCAAGCAGGGGGCGCGCTACGAGCAGTACTTC
NA,once,TRBV6-2/TRBV6-3,TRBJ2-7,CASSYSREVRGQGDEQYF,TGTGCCAGCAGTTACTCGAGGGAGGTGAGGGGACAAGGAGACGAGCAGTACTTC
NA,few,TRBV14,TRBJ2-2,CASSRYRAGELFF,TGTGCCAGCAGCCGATACAGAGCCGGGGAGCTGTTTTTT
TRBD2,NA,TRBV5-4,TRBJ2-5,CASSLGGLAGQETQYF,TGTGCCAGCAGCTTGGGGGGCCTAGCGGGACAAGAGACCCAGTACTTC
TRBD2,NA,TRBV3-1/TRBV3-2,TRBJ2-5,CASSLNSGSGTQYF,TGTGCCAGCAGCCTCAATAGCGGGAGTGGGACCCAGTACTTC
TRBD1,once,TRBV5-8,TRBJ1-3,CASSLEGGYAGNTIYF,TGTGCCAGCAGCTTGGAAGGGGGCTACGCTGGAAACACCATATATTTT
NA,NA,TRBV4-1,TRBJ1-3,CASSQDGDSGNTIYF,TGCGCCAGCAGCCAAGACGGGGACTCTGGAAACACCATATATTTT
NA,few,TRBV28,TRBJ1-1,CASSLAGGSDTEAFF,TGTGCCAGCAGTTTGGCGGGGGGCTCGGACACTGAAGCTTTCTTT
NA,NA,TRBV7-9,TRBJ2-1,CASSPPGGASDEQFF,TGTGCCAGCAGCCCCCCCGGAGGAGCTTCGGATGAGCAGTTCTTC
NA,NA,TRBV3-1/TRBV3-2,TRBJ2-1,CASSQDSRNEQFF,TGTGCCAGCAGCCAAGATAGCAGGAATGAGCAGTTCTTC
NA,NA,TRBV20-1,TRBJ1-1,CSAPRQSEAFF,TGCAGTGCACCTCGACAGTCTGAAGCTTTCTTT
NA,NA,TRBV6-2/TRBV6-3,TRBJ1-1,CASSYPPQGLNTEAFF,TGTGCCAGCAGTTACCCCCCCCAAGGTTTGAACACTGAAGCTTTCTTT
TRBD2,NA,TRBV4-1,TRBJ2-1,CASSQGGAISGASYNEQFF,TGCGCCAGCAGCCAAGGAGGGGCCATAAGCGGGGCCTCCTACAATGAGCAGTTCTTC
NA,NA,TRBV25-1,TRBJ1-1,CASSEWGGGTGVRGEAFF,TGTGCCAGCAGTGAATGGGGAGGGGGAACCGGGGTAAGGGGCGAAGCTTTCTTT
NA,NA,TRBV27,TRBJ2-1,CASRNGGPLASYNEQFF,TGTGCCAGCAGAAACGGGGGCCCCTTGGCGTCCTACAATGAGCAGTTCTTC
NA,NA,TRBV6-7,TRBJ2-3,CATPPHVRDTQYF,TGTGCCACCCCTCCGCACGTTCGTGATACGCAGTATTTT
NA,NA,TRBV18,TRBJ1-2,CASSSQDGIGYTF,TGTGCCAGCTCAAGTCAGGATGGAATCGGCTACACCTTC
NA,NA,TRBV6-5,TRBJ1-1,CASTTVNTEAFF,TGTGCCAGCACCACGGTGAACACTGAAGCTTTCTTT
TRBD1,NA,TRBV4-1,TRBJ1-4,CASSPGRGQGGKLFF,TGCGCCAGCAGCCCGGGTCGGGGACAGGGAGGAAAACTGTTTTTT
NA,NA,TRBV21-1,TRBJ2-3,CASSERDRGADTQYF,TGTGCCAGCAGCGAAAGGGACAGGGGCGCAGATACGCAGTATTTT
NA,NA,TRBV6-2/TRBV6-3,TRBJ1-4,CASSLRVGGEKLFF,TGTGCCAGCAGTTTGAGGGTAGGAGGTGAAAAACTGTTTTTT
NA,NA,TRBV18,TRBJ1-6,CASSLDSAGLNSPLHF,TGTGCCAGCTCACTAGACAGTGCCGGACTTAATTCACCCCTCCACTTT
NA,NA,TRBV19,TRBJ1-3,CATGTQGNTIYF,TGTGCCACCGGGACCCAGGGGAACACCATATATTTT
NA,NA,TRBV5-6,TRBJ1-1,CASSLKAGEAF,TGTGCCAGCAGCTTGAAGGCAGGCGAGGCCTTT
NA,few,TRBV4-1,TRBJ2-2,CASSQDPGAGELFF,TGCGCCAGCAGCCAAGACCCGGGTGCCGGGGAGCTGTTTTTT
NA,once,TRBV7-8,TRBJ2-1,CASSRDEGTYNEQFF,TGTGCCAGCAGCCGGGATGAGGGTACCTACAATGAGCAGTTCTTC
TRBD1,few,TRBV5-1,TRBJ2-3,CASSLGTGSSTDTQYF,TGCGCCAGCAGCTTGGGGACAGGGTCTAGCACAGATACGCAGTATTTT
NA,few,TRBV6-1,TRBJ1-6,CASKGQGDSPLHF,TGTGCCAGCAAAGGGCAGGGCGATTCACCCCTCCACTTT
TRBD2,NA,TRBV3-1/TRBV3-2,TRBJ2-5,CASSQPAGGETQYF,TGTGCCAGCAGCCAACCAGCGGGAGGGGAGACCCAGTACTTC
NA,NA,TRBV9,TRBJ1-4,CASSVGGRVNEKLFF,TGTGCCAGCAGCGTAGGGGGCAGGGTAAATGAAAAACTGTTTTTT
NA,NA,TRBV10-2,TRBJ2-7,CASRRLGSSYEQYF,TGCGCCAGCAGGCGACTGGGGAGCTCCTACGAGCAGTACTTC
NA,NA,TRBV27,TRBJ2-5,CASSLWGTGYVGETQYF,TGTGCCAGCAGTTTATGGGGCACAGGGTACGTAGGGGAGACCCAGTACTTC
TRBD2,NA,TRBV5-1,TRBJ2-7,CASSLSLAGGAPYEQYF,TGCGCCAGCAGCTTGTCTTTAGCGGGGGGAGCTCCCTACGAGCAGTACTTC
NA,NA,TRBV2,TRBJ2-5,CASSDPVGTQYF,TGTGCCAGCAGTGACCCAGTGGGGACCCAGTACTTC
TRBD1,NA,TRBV19,TRBJ2-5,CASQGTGGNLKTQYF,TGTGCCAGTCAAGGGACAGGGGGTAATCTAAAGACCCAGTACTTC
NA,NA,TRBV7-9,TRBJ1-1,CASSLKGVDTEAFF,TGTGCCAGCAGCTTAAAGGGGGTCGACACTGAAGCTTTCTTT
NA,NA,TRBV7-9,TRBJ1-2,CASSLISDGNGYTF,TGTGCCAGCAGCTTAATTTCAGATGGGAATGGCTACACCTTC
NA,NA,TRBV3-1/TRBV3-2,TRBJ1-3,CASSQMMGNGNTIYF,TGTGCCAGCAGCCAAATGATGGGAAATGGAAACACCATATATTTT
NA,NA,TRBV30,TRBJ2-5,CAWKWGRGKETQYF,TGTGCCTGGAAGTGGGGGCGGGGGAAAGAGACCCAGTACTTC
NA,NA,TRBV10-3,TRBJ1-2,CAISESGGLNYGYTF,TGTGCCATCAGTGAGTCGGGGGGGCTTAACTATGGCTACACCTTC
NA,NA,TRBV6-5,TRBJ1-5,CASRMQGLPNQPQHF,TGTGCCAGCCGGATGCAGGGGCTCCCGAATCAGCCCCAGCATTTT
TRBD1,NA,TRBV5-1,TRBJ2-5,CASSRDRGQGTQYF,TGCGCCAGCAGCAGGGACAGGGGACAAGGGACCCAGTACTTC
TRBD1,NA,TRBV6-2/TRBV6-3,TRBJ2-7,CASSDPGQVTYEQYF,TGTGCCAGCAGCGACCCGGGACAGGTAACCTACGAGCAGTACTTC
NA,NA,TRBV5-5,TRBJ1-5,CASSFQAAEPQHF,TGTGCCAGCAGCTTCCAGGCTGCTGAGCCCCAGCATTTT
NA,NA,TRBV15,TRBJ2-2,CATSRAAPGELFF,TGTGCCACCAGCAGAGCAGCTCCCGGGGAGCTGTTTTTT
TRBD1,NA,TRBV5-1,TRBJ1-2,CASSLDTGGGYTF,TGCGCCAGCAGCTTGGATACAGGGGGCGGCTACACCTTC
NA,few,TRBV7-9,TRBJ2-1,CASEGGEQFF,TGTGCCAGCGAGGGGGGTGAGCAGTTCTTC
NA,NA,TRBV7-2,TRBJ1-2,CASSSGTAAYGYTF,TGTGCCAGCAGCTCCGGGACGGCCGCTTATGGCTACACCTTC
NA,NA,TRBV5-6,TRBJ1-3,CASSSTAVRNTIYF,TGTGCCAGCAGCTCGACGGCTGTAAGAAACACCATATATTTT
NA,NA,TRBV5-1,TRBJ1-1,CASSISGAGGTEAFF,TGCGCCAGCAGTATATCAGGGGCGGGTGGCACTGAAGCTTTCTTT
NA,NA,TRBV20-1,TRBJ2-3,CSASQDRGTDTQYF,TGCAGTGCTAGTCAAGACAGAGGCACAGATACGCAGTATTTT
NA,NA,TRBV12-3/TRBV12-4,TRBJ2-1,CASSLGGREQFF,TGTGCCAGCAGTTTGGGGGGACGGGAGCAGTTCTTC
NA,NA,TRBV5-1,TRBJ2-7,CASSLDSGLTYEQYF,TGCGCCAGCAGCTTGGACTCGGGCCTTACCTACGAGCAGTACTTC
NA,NA,TRBV10-3,TRBJ1-1,CAISDPEGLRGVNTEAFF,TGTGCCATCAGTGACCCCGAGGGGCTTCGGGGGGTGAACACTGAAGCTTTCTTT
TRBD1,NA,TRBV6-2/TRBV6-3,TRBJ1-5,CASSYGQGDQPQHF,TGTGCCAGCAGTTACGGACAGGGTGATCAGCCCCAGCATTTT